This T cell receptor (beta chain) was sequenced in a study of shared clonotypes between healthy human individuals. Whole-study results and caveats: An expected dependence of interdonor clonotype sharing on sequencing depth was noted. Only blood was sampled, and tissue TCR repertoires likely differ from blood ones.

With regard to this clone: Antigen unknown.

Trimming cost V 4 bases and J 6 bases, with 20 bases left between them. Germline CDR1 SGHNT, CDR2 YYREEE (reference sequence). The CDR3 loop spans 16 amino acids. Donors were healthy HIV-negative adults without recently reported acute infections or vaccinations. Each sample came from a Caucasian adult donor living in Nashville, Tennessee. Using immunoSEQ multiplex PCR, the repertoire was profiled, and TCRdb retains in-frame clones only, with some absent. The profile shows about 2.4 million clones, over 85% of them singletons. The source material was naive CD4+ T cells sorted from blood. Subset meaning: CD45RA+ positively selected. This sequence joins TRBV5-4 and TRBJ2-4; perhaps TRBD2 as D (5 bases). This clonotype originated in a man aged 18 to 30 in good health. The CDR3 DNA sequence: TGTGCCAGCAGCCCCGGGTCCGGGAACCTTCCAAACATTCAGTACTTC. It translates to CASSPGSGNLPNIQYF. Supplemented by reference TRBV5-4 and TRBJ2-4, the full variable domain reads ETGVTQSPTHLIKTRGQQVTLRCSSQSGHNTVSWYQQALGQGPQFIFQYYREEENGRGNFPPRFSGLQFPNYSSELNVNALELDDSALYLCASSPGSGNLPNIQYFGAGTRLSVL.